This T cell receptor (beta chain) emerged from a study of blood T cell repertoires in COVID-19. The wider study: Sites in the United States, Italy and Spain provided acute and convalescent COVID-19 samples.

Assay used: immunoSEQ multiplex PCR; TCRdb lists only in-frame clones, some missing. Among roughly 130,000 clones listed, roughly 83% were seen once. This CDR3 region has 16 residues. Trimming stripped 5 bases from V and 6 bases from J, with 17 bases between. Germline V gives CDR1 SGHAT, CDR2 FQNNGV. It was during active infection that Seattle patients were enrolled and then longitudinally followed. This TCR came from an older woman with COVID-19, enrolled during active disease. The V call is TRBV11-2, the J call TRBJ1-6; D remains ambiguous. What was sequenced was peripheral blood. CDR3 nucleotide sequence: TGTGCCAGCAGCCTCAGGACTGCCCTGCTTAATTCACCCCTCCACTTT. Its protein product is CASSLRTALLNSPLHF.